This T cell receptor beta chain was recovered during a study of immune evolution from preneoplasia to lung adenocarcinoma. Sequencing used immunoSEQ multiplex PCR; TCRdb keeps in-frame clones, though not all of them. There are around 11,000 clones in the sample; about four fifths occur only once, and roughly 1.5% lies in the top ten. The clonotype comes from a person aged 65 to 79 with lung adenocarcinoma. Specimen: FFPE minimally invasive lung adenocarcinoma tissue.

The chain's CDR3 is CASSFQGALDEQFF. In nucleotides, the CDR3 is TGTGCCAGCAGCTTCCAGGGGGCATTGGATGAGCAGTTCTTC. The chain has TRBV5-4 and TRBJ2-1; 8 nucleotides align to TRBD1. Germline CDR1 and CDR2: SGHNT and YYREEE (reference sequence). The CDR3 has 14 amino acids. The V and J ends lost 2 bases and 8 bases, in that order; junction bases with no gene match: 6.